Following are 24 T cell receptor beta chains from one sample sequenced in a study of Graves' ophthalmopathy and Graves' hyperthyroidism. RNA transcripts yielded amplified TCR beta CDR3 regions. HTBI primers were used in a first-round RT-PCR, which preceded a second-round multiplex PCR. TCRdb ran MiXCR on the multiplex PCR reads and lists one entry per CDR3 protein. The table includes roughly 700,000 distinct CDR3 sequences, roughly 40% detected once. Sequenced sample: peripheral blood. Receptors were obtained from an adult man with Graves' ophthalmopathy.

About this clonotype itself: Compared with germline, one end of the junction differs, possibly owing to a read error. This rearrangement joins TRBV24-1 to TRBJ1-5; no firm D call. The germline V gene encodes CDR1 KGHDR and CDR2 SFDVKD. This CDR3 comprises 15 residues. The DNA for the CDR3 is TGTGCCAGCAGTTACTCGGGAAAGGGCAATCAGCCCCAGCATTTT. Translating gives CASSYSGKGNQPQHF.

This clonotype is a singleton in its sample. A much larger clone sits a single nucleotide away, making a read error possible. The chain employs TRBV7-2 and TRBJ1-5; a weak D match, TRBD1 (5 bases). The CDR3 has 17 residues. CDR1 and CDR2 from the germline V gene are SGHTA and FQGNSA. CDR3 loop: CASSRHGGGEGNQPQRF. CDR3 in DNA: TGTGCCAGCAGCCGGCACGGTGGGGGGGAGGGCAATCAGCCCCAGCGTTTT.

The chain combines TRBV10-3 with TRBJ1-2, with no clear D. The CDR3 totals 13 residues. The V gene's germline CDR1 is ENHRY and CDR2 SYGVKD. The V end was cut by 4 bases, the J end by 2 bases, with 8 bases between. CDR3 sequence (DNA): TGTGCCATCAGTGGAAGCAGGAACTATGGCTACACCTTC. Translated: CAISGSRNYGYTF.

As to this clonotype: An end of the junction does not agree with germline; a read error may underlie this. The V call is TRBV7-9, the J call TRBJ2-6, with D maybe TRBD2 (5 bases). CDR3 length equals 13 residues. CDR1 is SEHNR, CDR2 FQNEAQ, per germline (reference sequence). The CDR3 DNA is TGTGCCAGCAGCTCCGCCGGGGACAACGTCCTGACTTTC. Encoded protein: CASSSAGDNVLTF.

This clonotype was detected many times. The V gene is TRBV20-1, the J gene TRBJ1-5; possibly TRBD1 for D (5 bases). V shed 5 bases and J shed 0 bases, with 5 bases lying between them. The V gene's germline CDR1 is DFQATT and CDR2 SNEGSKA (reference sequence). This CDR3 has 12 amino acids. CDR3 amino acids: CSAGGSNQPQHF. CDR3 in DNA: TGCAGTGCTGGGGGTAGCAATCAGCCCCAGCATTTT.

This rearrangement joins TRBV7-2 to TRBJ1-4, with a weak D call TRBD1 (5 bases). Germline V gives CDR1 SGHTA, CDR2 FQGNSA. CDR3 size: 17 residues. Deletions cut 2 bases from V and 8 bases from J, with 21 bases between. The CDR3 loop reads CASSLSMAAGGREKLFF. The CDR3 nucleotides read TGTGCCAGCAGCTTATCTATGGCGGCGGGGGGGAGAGAAAAACTGTTTTTT.

As for this clonotype: One end of the junction fails to match germline, which may point to a read error. This chain joins TRBV7-3 and TRBJ2-7; a possible D gene is TRBD1 (6 bases). The CDR3 length is 16 residues. Germline CDR1 and CDR2: SGHTA and FQGTGA. CDR3 protein: CASSFNDRSSSYERYF. DNA for the CDR3: TGTGCCAGCAGTTTTAACGACAGGTCGAGCTCCTACGAGCGGTACTTC.

This clonotype was recorded at least ten times. The chain uses TRBV29-1 and TRBJ2-5, with 8 bases lining up with TRBD1. The trim removed 3 bases at V and 2 bases at J, leaving 2 bases unmatched. This CDR3 contains 13 residues. Germline CDR1 is SQVTM and CDR2 is ANQGSEA. CDR3 loop: CSVDRTGQETQYF. CDR3 in DNA: TGCAGCGTTGACAGGACAGGGCAAGAGACCCAGTACTTC.

The chain has TRBV25-1 and TRBJ2-7; 11 positions agree with TRBD1. Germline-derived CDR1 and CDR2 are MGHDK and SYGVNS. The CDR3 has 16 residues. V lost 1 base and J lost 3; bases outside the gene matches: 5. CDR3 DNA: TGTGCCAGCAGTGAATCCATGGGGACAGGGGGCTACGAGCAGTACTTC. Translating gives CASSESMGTGGYEQYF.

This chain connects TRBV20-1 to TRBJ1-6; D is ambiguous. Trimming removed 1 base from V and 5 bases from J, with 6 bases in between. The CDR3 consists of 13 residues. The germline gives CDR1 DFQATT, CDR2 SNEGSKA (reference sequence). The CDR3 DNA follows: TGCAGTGCTAGAGGGCAAGATAATTCACCCCTCCACTTT. Protein product: CSARGQDNSPLHF.

This clonotype has only a few counts. The J gene is TRBJ2-6, the V gene TRBV11-2, with a possible D match to TRBD2 (7 bases). The CDR3 spans 19 residues. Germline assignment: CDR1 SGHAT and CDR2 FQNNGV. The V end was cut by 3 bases, the J end by 4 bases, with 22 bases between. The CDR3 DNA follows: TGTGCCAGCAGCTTCAACATCCGGGACACCGGGGGGGGGGCCAACGTCCTGACTTTC. Residues: CASSFNIRDTGGGANVLTF.

The rearrangement joins TRBV24-1 to TRBJ1-5; 8 bases map to TRBD1. Germline CDR1 and CDR2: KGHDR and SFDVKD. V was clipped by 4 bases and J by 5 bases; unmatched bases: 9. The CDR3 is 16 amino acids. For the CDR3, the DNA is TGTGCCACCAGTGAGTCGGACAGGGCCTCCGATCAGCCCCAGCATTTT. This gives the protein CATSESDRASDQPQHF.

The rearrangement joins TRBV14 to TRBJ1-2, with TRBD1 identical over 7 bases. V shed 1 base and J 8 bases; nucleotides not matched to a gene: 7. Germline V CDR1 and CDR2: SGHDN, FVKESK. This CDR3 is 14 amino acids long. The chain's CDR3 is CASSQAVGQVGYTF. Here the CDR3 DNA reads TGTGCCAGCAGCCAAGCGGTCGGACAGGTCGGCTACACCTTC.

This clonotype was seen a few times. The chain links TRBV19 to TRBJ1-5; 8 positions agree with TRBD1. J gave up 4 bases and V 3 bases, and 8 bases lay outside the gene matches. Germline V gene sequence: CDR1 LNHDA, CDR2 SQIVND (reference sequence). The CDR3 consists of 16 residues. In DNA, the CDR3 is TGTGCCAGTAGTATGAGAGGACAGGGCGGAAATCAGCCCCAGCATTTT. It yields the protein CASSMRGQGGNQPQHF. The full variable domain, in which reference TRBV19 and TRBJ1-5 provide the parts outside the CDR3, is DGGITQSPKYLFRKEGQNVTLSCEQNLNHDAMYWYRQDPGQGLRLIYYSQIVNDFQKGDIAEGYSVSREKKESFPLTVTSAQKNPTAFYLCASSMRGQGGNQPQHFGDGTRLSIL.

As regards this clonotype: This may be a read error, as it is one base from a much larger clone. This sequence joins TRBV5-1 and TRBJ1-2, with D possibly TRBD1 on 6 matching bases. CDR1 is SGHRS and CDR2 is YFSETQ in the germline V gene. The CDR3 is 13 residues long. The CDR3 DNA sequence: TGTGCCGGCAGGGACGGACAAGGGGGTGGCTACACCTTC. Its protein is CAGRDGQGGGYTF. Full variable domain (outside the CDR3, taken from reference TRBV5-1 and TRBJ1-2): KAGVTQTPRYLIKTRGQQVTLSCSPISGHRSVSWYQQTPGQGLQFLFEYFSETQRNKGNFPGRFSGRQFSNSRSEMNVSTLELGDSALYLCAGRDGQGGGYTFGSGTRLTVV.

The chain employs TRBV10-3 and TRBJ2-3, with a tentative D call TRBD1 (6 bases). This CDR3 contains 14 residues. With 8 bases removed from V and 8 bases from J, the gap between germline ends came to 20 bases. Per germline, CDR1 ENHRY and CDR2 SYGVKD. As DNA, the CDR3 is TGTGCCATCTCTCGGACAGAAGCCCAGGGTACGCAGTATTTT. Protein sequence: CAISRTEAQGTQYF.

The gene calls are TRBV25-1 and TRBJ2-2; 7 bases are a match to TRBD1. Per germline, CDR1 MGHDK and CDR2 SYGVNS. J lost 6 bases, V lost 6 bases, and 13 bases had no gene match. This CDR3 contains 16 residues. In DNA form, the CDR3 reads TGTGCCAGCAGCTTTTTAGGGACAGAACTTCCCGGGGAGCTGTTTTTT. It translates to CASSFLGTELPGELFF.

The V and J genes are TRBV29-1 and TRBJ2-7; unclear D gene. V was shortened by 5 bases and J by 0 bases, with 8 bases between the two germline ends. CDR3 length: 12 residues. Germline V gene data show CDR1 as SQVTM and CDR2 as ANQGSEA. The CDR3 DNA reads TGCAGCGTTCAGGTGGGCTCCTACGAGCAGTACTTC. As protein: CSVQVGSYEQYF.

This clonotype was seen a few times. This CDR3 is CASKRLAGDQETQYF. CDR3 coding DNA: TGTGCCAGCAAGAGACTAGCGGGGGACCAAGAGACCCAGTACTTC. This chain joins TRBV6-2 or TRBV6-3 and TRBJ2-5, with TRBD2 identical over 12 bases. The CDR3 is 15 residues long. Germline CDR1 MNHEY, CDR2 SVGEGT. J lost 0 bases, V lost 7 bases, and 3 bases had no gene match.

Concerning this clonotype: In this CDR3 the conserved last residue, phenylalanine or tryptophan, is missing, so a read error is likely. The chain recombines TRBV6-5 with TRBJ1-1; maybe TRBD1 (6 bases). The germline V gene has CDR1 MNHEY and CDR2 SVGAGI. The V end lost 2 bases, the J end lost 1 base, and 8 bases lay between the germline ends. The CDR3 is 14 residues long. CDR3 loop: CASSYRRGNTEAFL. Here the CDR3 DNA reads TGTGCCAGCAGTTACCGCAGGGGGAACACTGAAGCTTTCTTA.

This chain links TRBV25-1 with TRBJ2-5, with D possibly being TRBD1 (6 bases). There are 15 residues in the CDR3. V was cut by 5 bases and J by 5 bases, with 18 bases left in between. CDR1 and CDR2 from the germline V gene are MGHDK and SYGVNS. CDR3: CASSLYGQPGETQYF. In DNA, the CDR3 is TGTGCCAGCAGTTTATACGGACAGCCGGGTGAGACCCAGTACTTC.

In this sample, this clonotype turned up many times. This chain joins TRBV29-1 and TRBJ1-1; a weak D match, TRBD1 (5 bases). This CDR3 has 13 residues. The ends were cut back, 1 base at V and 11 bases at J, with 17 bases in the middle. Germline V lookup: CDR1 SQVTM, CDR2 ANQGSEA. CDR3 sequence reads: CSVEVRAQILAFF. In nucleotides, the CDR3 is TGCAGCGTTGAAGTCAGGGCCCAGATCTTGGCTTTCTTT.

A remark on this clonotype: A much larger clone is a single base away; this may be a read error. The gene calls are TRBV6-5 and TRBJ1-3; D is undetermined. The V end was cut by 9 bases, the J end by 0 bases, with 18 bases between. The CDR3 runs to 16 residues. Germline CDR1 reads MNHEY; CDR2 reads SVGAGI. CDR3 nucleotide sequence: TGTGCCAGTCACCCTCTGACCGGGATCTCTGGAAACACCATATATTTT. Protein product: CASHPLTGISGNTIYF.

In the case of this clonotype: A much more abundant neighbour one base away suggests this may be a read error. The chain uses TRBV7-9 and TRBJ1-1, with 8 bases aligning to TRBD1. V dropped 5 bases and J dropped 5; count of bases not matched to a gene: 10. This CDR3 spans 15 amino acids. The V gene's germline CDR1 is SEHNR and CDR2 FQNEAQ (reference sequence). CDR3 in DNA: TGTGCCAGCAGCCTACTCGGACAGGGAGATACTGAAGCTTTCTTT. Residues: CASSLLGQGDTEAFF.